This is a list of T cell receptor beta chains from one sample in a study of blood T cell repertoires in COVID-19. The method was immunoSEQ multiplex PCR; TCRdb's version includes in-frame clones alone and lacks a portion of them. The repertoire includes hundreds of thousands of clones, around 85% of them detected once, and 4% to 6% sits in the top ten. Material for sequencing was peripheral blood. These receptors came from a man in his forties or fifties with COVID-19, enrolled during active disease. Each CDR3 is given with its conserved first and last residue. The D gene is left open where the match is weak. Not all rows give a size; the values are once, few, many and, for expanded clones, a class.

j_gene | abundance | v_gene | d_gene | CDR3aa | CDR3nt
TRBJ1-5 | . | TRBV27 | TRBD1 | CASRPQGADQPQHF | TGTGCCAGCAGACCTCAGGGGGCTGATCAGCCCCAGCATTTT
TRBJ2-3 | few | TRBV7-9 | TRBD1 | CASSFSGTGGAGGTDTQYF | TGTGCCAGCAGCTTTTCCGGGACAGGGGGCGCGGGTGGCACAGATACGCAGTATTTT
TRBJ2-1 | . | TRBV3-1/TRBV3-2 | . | CASSQGPGEQFF | TGTGCCAGCAGCCAAGGCCCAGGAGAGCAGTTCTTC
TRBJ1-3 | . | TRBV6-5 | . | CASRDSLNTIYF | TGTGCCAGCAGAGACAGCCTAAACACCATATATTTT
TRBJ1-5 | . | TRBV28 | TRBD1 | CASSPQGRGYQPQHF | TGTGCCAGCAGCCCACAGGGGCGAGGGTATCAGCCCCAGCATTTT
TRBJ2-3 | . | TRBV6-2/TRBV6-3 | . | CASSYDISTDTQYF | TGTGCCAGCAGTTACGACATTAGCACAGATACGCAGTATTTT
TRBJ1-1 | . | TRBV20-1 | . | CSANRDTEAFF | TGCAGTGCTAACCGGGACACTGAAGCTTTCTTT
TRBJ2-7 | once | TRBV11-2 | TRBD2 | CASSFGGGEQYF | TGTGCCAGCAGCTTCGGGGGGGGCGAGCAGTACTTC
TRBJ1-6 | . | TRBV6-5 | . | CATLDRNNSPLHF | TGTGCCACCCTAGACAGGAATAATTCACCCCTCCACTTT
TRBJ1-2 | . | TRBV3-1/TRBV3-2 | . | CASSLQGEYGYTF | TGTGCCAGCAGCCTACAGGGTGAATATGGCTACACCTTC
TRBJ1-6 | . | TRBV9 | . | CASSVDGGAESPLHF | TGTGCCAGCAGCGTAGACGGGGGGGCGGAATCACCCCTCCACTTT
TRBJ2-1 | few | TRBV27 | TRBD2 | CASSLGVLAGGLRNEQFF | TGTGCCAGCAGTTTAGGGGTTCTAGCGGGGGGGCTTCGCAATGAGCAGTTCTTC